This T cell receptor (beta chain) was documented in a study of cytomegalovirus exposure and HLA in healthy donors. The wider study: Ancestry clustering placed 81% of a few hundred genotyped donors in the Caucasian-associated cluster.

General study points: An observed cluster of highly shared sequence variants was recorded as a likely sequencing artifact. Most subjects' HLA-A and HLA-B alleles were reportedly predicted from TCR beta sequences. Later on, a genetic analysis was performed. It linked a missense variant in DCLRE1C with V- and J-gene trimming of TCR beta.

V was shortened by 4 bases and J by 3 bases, with 13 bases between the two germline ends. Germline assignment: CDR1 SGDLS and CDR2 YYNGEE. The CDR3 is made up of 14 amino acids. Researchers ran the PCR with 60 Vbeta and 13 Jbeta primers. Method: immunoSEQ multiplex PCR; TCRdb's copy keeps in-frame clones and lacks some. The sample shows about 190,000 clones, more than 75% of them seen only once. This clone was recorded a few times. Its matching antigen is unknown. The sample taken for sequencing was PBMCs. This rearrangement joins TRBV9 to TRBJ2-5; TRBD1 is a possible D gene (7 bases). The clonotype comes from a woman in her forties or fifties in good health and CMV-seropositive. As DNA, the CDR3 is TGTGCCAGCAGCCCAGGGGGGCCGGAAGAGACCCAGTACTTC. As protein: CASSPGGPEETQYF.